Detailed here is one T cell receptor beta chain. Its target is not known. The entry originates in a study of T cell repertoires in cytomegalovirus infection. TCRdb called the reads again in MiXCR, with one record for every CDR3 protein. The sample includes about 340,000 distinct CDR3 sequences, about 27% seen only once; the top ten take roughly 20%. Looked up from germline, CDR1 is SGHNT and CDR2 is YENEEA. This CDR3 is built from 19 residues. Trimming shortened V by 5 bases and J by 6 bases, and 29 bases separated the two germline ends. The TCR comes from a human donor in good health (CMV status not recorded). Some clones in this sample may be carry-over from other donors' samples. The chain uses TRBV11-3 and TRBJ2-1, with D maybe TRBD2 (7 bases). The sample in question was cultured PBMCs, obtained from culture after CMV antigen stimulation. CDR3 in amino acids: CASSARGRGPPSPGNEQFF. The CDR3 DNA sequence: TGTGCCAGCAGCGCCAGAGGGCGGGGGCCTCCTTCTCCCGGCAATGAGCAGTTCTTC.